This T cell receptor (beta chain) was obtained from a study of blood T cell repertoires in COVID-19. CDR1 is MNHEY and CDR2 is SVGAGI in the germline V gene. V lost 6 bases, J lost 6 bases, and 11 bases stayed unmatched. CDR3 length: 15 residues. Original methodology: Estimated nucleated cell counts came from reference gene primer amplification. The data were produced by immunoSEQ multiplex PCR, yet TCRdb's version contains in-frame clones alone and is incomplete. V, J and clone size are taken as reported in that table, and D and trimming were inferred from the DNA itself. The sample has a few hundred thousand clones; over 75% are singletons. This clone was observed once.

This TCR was sampled from a human donor in a cohort sampled during active COVID-19. The chain couples TRBV6-5 to TRBJ2-5; the match to TRBD1 covers 9 bases. Sequencing used peripheral blood. CDR3 nucleotide sequence: TGTGCCAGCAGCACTACCGGGACAGGGCGAAAGACCCAGTACTTC. Residues: CASSTTGTGRKTQYF.